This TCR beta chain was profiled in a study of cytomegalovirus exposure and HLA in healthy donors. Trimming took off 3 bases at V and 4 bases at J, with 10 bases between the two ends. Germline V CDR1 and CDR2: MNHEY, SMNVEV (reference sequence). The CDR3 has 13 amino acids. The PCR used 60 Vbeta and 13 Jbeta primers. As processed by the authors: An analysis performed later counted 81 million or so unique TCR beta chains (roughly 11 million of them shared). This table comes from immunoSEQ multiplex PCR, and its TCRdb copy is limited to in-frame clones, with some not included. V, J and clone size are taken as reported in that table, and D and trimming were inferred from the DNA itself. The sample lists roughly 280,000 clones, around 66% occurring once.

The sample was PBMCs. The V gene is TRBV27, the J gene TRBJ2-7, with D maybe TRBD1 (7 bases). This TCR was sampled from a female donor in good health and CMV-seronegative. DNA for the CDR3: TGTGCCAGCAGTTTTGCAGGGGGGTACGAGCAGTACTTC. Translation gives CASSFAGGYEQYF.